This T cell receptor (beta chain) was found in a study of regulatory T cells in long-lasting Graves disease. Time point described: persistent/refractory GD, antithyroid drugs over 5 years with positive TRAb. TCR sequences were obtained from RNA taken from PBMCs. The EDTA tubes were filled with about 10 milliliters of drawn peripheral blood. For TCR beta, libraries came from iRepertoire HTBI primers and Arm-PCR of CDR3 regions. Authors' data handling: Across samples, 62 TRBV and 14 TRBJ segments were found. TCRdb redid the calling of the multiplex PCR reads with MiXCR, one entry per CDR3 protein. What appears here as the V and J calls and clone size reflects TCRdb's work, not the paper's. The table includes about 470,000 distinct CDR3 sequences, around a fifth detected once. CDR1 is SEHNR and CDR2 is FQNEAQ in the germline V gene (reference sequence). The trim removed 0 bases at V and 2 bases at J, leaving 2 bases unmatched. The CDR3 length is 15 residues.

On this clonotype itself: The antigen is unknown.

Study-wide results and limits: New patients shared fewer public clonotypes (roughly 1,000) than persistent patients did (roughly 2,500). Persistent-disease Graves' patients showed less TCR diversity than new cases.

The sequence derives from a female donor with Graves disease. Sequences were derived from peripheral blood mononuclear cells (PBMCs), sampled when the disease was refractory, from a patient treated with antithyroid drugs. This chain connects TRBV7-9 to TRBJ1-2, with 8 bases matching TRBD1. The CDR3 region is CASSLADRVNYGYTF. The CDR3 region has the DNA TGTGCCAGCAGCTTAGCGGACAGGGTCAACTATGGCTACACCTTC.